This TCR beta chain came from a study of neurological immune-mediated disorders. Study outcomes and limitations: The greatest TCR clonal expansion appeared in HTLV-1-associated myelopathy and the smallest, falling below healthy controls, in multiple sclerosis. None of the CDR3 amino acid sequences found in expanded clones was shared across subjects. This suggests that the TCR-beta repertoires were private in all groups.

5'RACE with 10-nucleotide random UMIs produced the cDNA. TCRdb called the 5' RACE reads again in MiXCR, with one record for every CDR3 protein. The table has tens of thousands of distinct CDR3 sequences, under 15% seen once. The V end lost 0 bases, the J end lost 4 bases, and 9 bases lay between the germline ends. The CDR3 covers 13 residues. Germline V lookup: CDR1 GTSNPN, CDR2 SVGIG (reference sequence). Sample time point: technical triplicate 1. The sorted-subset TCR libraries were prepared using 800,000 to 1,000,000 CD4+ or CD8+ T cells as the starting material. This clonotype was counted at least ten times. Antigen unknown.

Sequenced sample: CD4+ T cells from blood. The gene calls are TRBV30 and TRBJ1-2; D uncertain. The receptor was isolated from a female donor with HTLV-1-associated myelopathy (HAM/TSP). Here the CDR3 DNA reads TGTGCCTGGAGTGTACGGGGAATCTATGGCTACACCTTC. Translated, it gives CAWSVRGIYGYTF.